This entry lists 19 T cell receptor beta chains sequenced from one sample in a study of identical twins. TCRdb itself ran the 5' RACE reads through MiXCR, one entry per CDR3 protein. This sample has some 270,000 distinct CDR3 sequences; around 8% occur once, and the top ten carry 2.5% to 3.5%. These data were also reused for a study on yellow fever vaccine responses in identical twins.

Sequenced input: CD8+ T cells sorted from blood. These receptors all come from a woman between 18 and 30 years old in good health.

The chain joins TRBV18 to TRBJ2-1; no firm D call. This CDR3 has 15 amino acids. Germline V gives CDR1 KGHSH, CDR2 LQKENI. The V end lost 4 bases, the J end lost 6 bases, and 16 bases lay between the germline ends. The CDR3 nucleotides read TGTGCCAGCTCACGTGCCCCCCTTAATGGCAATGAGCAGTTCTTC. This encodes CASSRAPLNGNEQFF.

This clonotype appeared once. The V call is TRBV28, the J call TRBJ2-7, with D perhaps TRBD2 (6 bases). The V end lost 3 bases, the J end lost 2 bases, and 14 bases lay between the germline ends. The germline gives CDR1 MDHEN, CDR2 SYDVKM. CDR3 size: 15 residues. In DNA form, the CDR3 reads TGTGCCAGCAGTTTCGGTGTAGCGGAGACCTACGAGCAGTACTTC. It is translated as CASSFGVAETYEQYF.

This clonotype was seen only a few times. The CDR3: CAISDLGLEVGYEQYF. The CDR3 region has the DNA TGTGCCATCAGTGATTTAGGACTAGAGGTAGGTTACGAGCAGTACTTC. This rearrangement joins TRBV10-3 to TRBJ2-7, with 7 bases aligning to TRBD2. Unmatched junction bases numbered 12, after V lost 3 bases and J lost 4 bases. The length of the CDR3 is 16 residues. Per germline, CDR1 ENHRY and CDR2 SYGVKD.

The J gene is TRBJ1-1, the V gene TRBV15; tentatively, D is TRBD1 (6 bases). CDR3 size: 14 residues. From germline, CDR1 is LNHNV and CDR2 YYDKDF (reference sequence). Trimming took off 5 bases at V and 4 bases at J, with 14 bases between the two ends. CDR3 amino acids: CATSPGMGATEAFF. Written as DNA, the CDR3 is TGTGCCACCAGCCCGGGGATGGGGGCCACTGAAGCTTTCTTT.

This clonotype came up a few times. V gene TRBV20-1 combines with J gene TRBJ2-2; 7 bases are shared with TRBD1. The V and J ends lost 1 base and 6 bases, in that order; junction bases with no gene match: 2. CDR3 length equals 13 residues. Germline V gene data show CDR1 as DFQATT and CDR2 as SNEGSKA (reference sequence). The CDR3 DNA reads TGCAGTGCTAGAGGTCAGGGGGCCGGGGAGCTGTTTTTT. Amino acids: CSARGQGAGELFF.

This clonotype was seen a few times. The chain combines TRBV7-6 with TRBJ2-3; weak D call: TRBD2 (6 bases). Germline CDR1 SGHVS, CDR2 FNYEAQ. This CDR3 is built from 15 residues. Trimming stripped 6 bases from V and 0 bases from J, with 13 bases between. The CDR3 region is CASRPRLESTDTQYF. The CDR3 DNA reads TGTGCCAGCAGGCCGAGACTAGAAAGCACAGATACGCAGTATTTT.

In its sample, this clonotype was seen a few times. The chain links TRBV29-1 to TRBJ2-6; 7 bases agree with TRBD1. J gave up 0 bases and V 6 bases, and 8 bases lay outside the gene matches. CDR3 length: 16 residues. Per the germline V gene, CDR1 is SQVTM and CDR2 is ANQGSEA. For the CDR3, the DNA is TGCAGCGTGGGAGACAGGGACGCCTCTGGGGCCAACGTCCTGACTTTC. It specifies CSVGDRDASGANVLTF. Full variable domain (missing parts from reference TRBV29-1 and TRBJ2-6): SAVISQKPSRDICQRGTSLTIQCQVDSQVTMMFWYRQQPGQSLTLIATANQGSEATYESGFVIDKFPISRPNLTFSTLTVSNMSPEDSSIYLCSVGDRDASGANVLTFGAGSRLTVL.

This clonotype was seen at least ten times. The chain recombines TRBV6-5 with TRBJ2-1; 12 positions match TRBD2. V was pared by 3 bases and J by 7 bases, with 7 bases of the junction left unmatched. This CDR3 comprises 16 residues. Germline-derived CDR1 and CDR2 are MNHEY and SVGAGI. The CDR3: CASSYLAGGPGNEQFF. The CDR3 region has the DNA TGTGCCAGCAGTTATCTAGCGGGAGGGCCAGGGAATGAGCAGTTCTTC.

This clonotype was observed a few times. The V gene is TRBV5-4, the J gene TRBJ2-1; D tentatively fits TRBD1 or TRBD2 (5 bases each). Germline V gene data show CDR1 as SGHNT and CDR2 as YYREEE (reference sequence). Between the trimmed V and J ends, which lost 4 bases and 0 bases, there was a span of 14 bases. The CDR3 is 16 amino acids. The DNA of the CDR3 is TGTGCCAGCAGCGTGGTGGGGGACGGCTCCTACAATGAGCAGTTCTTC. Its protein is CASSVVGDGSYNEQFF.

This clonotype showed up just a few times. The rearrangement joins TRBV4-1 to TRBJ2-7, with TRBD2 identical over 7 bases. The CDR3 runs to 19 residues. Germline V lookup: CDR1 MGHRA, CDR2 YSYEKL. V trimming: 2 bases; J trimming: 2 bases; junction bases outside the gene matches: 18. The CDR3 here is CASSQRDVYEREGPYEQYF. The CDR3 DNA reads TGCGCCAGCAGCCAAAGAGATGTTTACGAGCGGGAAGGACCCTACGAGCAGTACTTC.

The chain has TRBV20-1 and TRBJ2-7, with TRBD2 matching 13 bases. The CDR3 runs to 13 residues. The germline V gene has CDR1 DFQATT and CDR2 SNEGSKA (reference sequence). Germline trimming cut 6 bases from V and 4 bases from J; bases unmatched to any gene: 3. The CDR3 is CSAWTSGGYEQYF. CDR3 coding DNA: TGCAGTGCCTGGACTAGCGGGGGTTACGAGCAGTACTTC.

The rearrangement links TRBV4-1 to TRBJ2-3; 12 bases align to TRBD2. V shed 4 bases, J shed 5 bases, and the junction held 7 bases outside the gene matches. CDR1 and CDR2 (germline): MGHRA, YSYEKL. The CDR3 is made up of 16 amino acids. The CDR3 DNA reads TGCGCCAGCAGCCCCCTAGCGGGAGGGCCAAGAGATACGCAGTATTTT. Amino acid sequence: CASSPLAGGPRDTQYF.

This clonotype was seen more than once but under ten times. The chain combines TRBV20-1 with TRBJ2-7, with TRBD2 matching over 8 bases. The length of the CDR3 is 13 residues. V dropped 3 bases and J dropped 7; count of bases not matched to a gene: 8. Germline V gives CDR1 DFQATT, CDR2 SNEGSKA (reference sequence). The CDR3 nucleotides are TGCAGTGCTAGTTCAACGGGAGGGTGGGAGCAGTACTTC. This sequence encodes CSASSTGGWEQYF.

This clonotype has more than one count but fewer than ten. The chain links TRBV27 to TRBJ2-2; tentative D call: TRBD2 (6 bases). V shed 7 bases and J shed 5 bases, with 20 bases lying between them. Germline lookup yields CDR1 MNHEY and CDR2 SMNVEV (reference sequence). This CDR3 is 16 amino acids long. The CDR3 nucleotides read TGTGCCAGCAAGCGGTTACGGGACGGAGGGACCGGGGAGCTGTTTTTT. It translates to CASKRLRDGGTGELFF.

This clonotype was observed many times. The rearrangement uses TRBV3-1 and TRBJ2-2; D gene ambiguous. The V end lost 5 bases, the J end lost 3 bases, and 13 bases lay between the germline ends. This CDR3 comprises 15 residues. Per germline, CDR1 LGHDT and CDR2 YNNKEL (reference sequence). CDR3 DNA sequence: TGTGCCAGCAGCGGTTCACAGAGATACACCGGGGAGCTGTTTTTT. This translates into CASSGSQRYTGELFF.

This clonotype came up many times. This rearrangement joins TRBV7-2 to TRBJ1-1, with 7 nucleotides matching TRBD1. Germline V gene data show CDR1 as SGHTA and CDR2 as FQGNSA. CDR3 length equals 17 residues. Trimming took 5 bases from V and 4 from J; bases not matched to a gene: 16. CDR3 DNA sequence: TGTGCCAGCAGCCAAACCAGTACAGGGGCCTTGCCCACTGAAGCTTTCTTT. The encoded protein is CASSQTSTGALPTEAFF. Based on the CDR3 plus reference TRBV7-2 and TRBJ1-1, the full variable domain is GAGVSQSPSNKVTEKGKDVELRCDPISGHTALYWYRQSLGQGLEFLIYFQGNSAPDKSGLPSDRFSAERTGGSVSTLTIQRTQQEDSAVYLCASSQTSTGALPTEAFFGQGTRLTVV.

This clonotype was counted at least ten times. The genes are TRBV5-6 and TRBJ2-3; no reliable D call. In germline, CDR1 is SGHDT, CDR2 YYEEEE. V was cut by 0 bases and J by 5 bases, with 7 bases left in between. This CDR3 is 13 amino acids long. The CDR3 region is CASSLAGQDTQYF. In DNA form, the CDR3 reads TGTGCCAGCAGCTTGGCTGGGCAAGATACGCAGTATTTT.

This clonotype came up many times. V is TRBV5-1 and J is TRBJ2-7; D is unclear. CDR1 and CDR2 (germline): SGHRS, YFSETQ. The CDR3 loop spans 14 amino acids. Trimming removed 0 bases from V and 4 bases from J, with 11 bases in between. As DNA, the CDR3 is TGCGCCAGCAGCTTGGGTCCAGTTGGGTACGAGCAGTACTTC. It yields the protein CASSLGPVGYEQYF.

Many counts were recorded for this clonotype. The J gene is TRBJ2-1, the V gene TRBV4-1, with 7 bases aligning to TRBD2. J lost 8 bases, V lost 4 bases, and 14 bases had no gene match. CDR1 and CDR2 from the germline V gene are MGHRA and YSYEKL. This CDR3 has 16 amino acids. CDR3 nucleotides: TGCGCCAGCAGCCCGCGGGGGACTTTAAGTGCATATGAGCAGTTCTTC. It translates to CASSPRGTLSAYEQFF.